This T cell receptor beta chain stems from a study of cytomegalovirus exposure and HLA in healthy donors. The PCR contained 60 Vbeta and 13 Jbeta primers. Generated by immunoSEQ multiplex PCR, the TCRdb table keeps only in-frame clones and is missing some. The table shows some 100,000 clones, with around 79% occurring only once. In germline, CDR1 is SGHTA, CDR2 FQGTGA. The length of the CDR3 is 11 residues. Trimming cost V 4 bases and J 4 bases, with 4 bases left between them. Sequencing was carried out using PBMCs. The chain is built from TRBV7-3 and TRBJ1-1; D not resolved. This receptor was obtained from a woman aged 70-85 years in good health and CMV-seropositive. CDR3 in amino acids: CASSSGTEAFF. Here the CDR3 DNA reads TGTGCCAGCAGCTCGGGCACTGAAGCTTTCTTT. Full variable domain (outside the CDR3, taken from reference TRBV7-3 and TRBJ1-1): GAGVSQTPSNKVTEKGKYVELRCDPISGHTALYWYRQSLGQGPEFLIYFQGTGAADDSGLPNDRFFAVRPEGSVSTLKIQRTERGDSAVYLCASSSGTEAFFGQGTRLTVV.